This T cell receptor beta chain was observed in a study of blood T cell repertoires in COVID-19. Overall study context: The United States, Italy and Spain supplied acute and convalescent COVID-19 samples.

The CDR3 consists of 13 residues. V lost 6 bases to trimming and J lost 1 base, with 9 bases between them. Germline CDR1 and CDR2: MNHEY and SVGEGT. One Seattle source followed patients from active infection through their disease course. Assay: immunoSEQ multiplex PCR; the TCRdb copy retains only in-frame clones and omits some. There are 300,000 to 350,000 clones in the sample; approximately 89% occur only once, and around 4% lies in the top ten. The TCR was taken from an older woman with COVID-19, enrolled during active disease. This chain uses TRBV6-2 or TRBV6-3 with TRBJ1-1; D call uncertain. The sample consisted of peripheral blood. The DNA for the CDR3 is TGTGCCAGCAGCCTCCGGGAGAACACTGAAGCTTTCTTT. Translating gives CASSLRENTEAFF.